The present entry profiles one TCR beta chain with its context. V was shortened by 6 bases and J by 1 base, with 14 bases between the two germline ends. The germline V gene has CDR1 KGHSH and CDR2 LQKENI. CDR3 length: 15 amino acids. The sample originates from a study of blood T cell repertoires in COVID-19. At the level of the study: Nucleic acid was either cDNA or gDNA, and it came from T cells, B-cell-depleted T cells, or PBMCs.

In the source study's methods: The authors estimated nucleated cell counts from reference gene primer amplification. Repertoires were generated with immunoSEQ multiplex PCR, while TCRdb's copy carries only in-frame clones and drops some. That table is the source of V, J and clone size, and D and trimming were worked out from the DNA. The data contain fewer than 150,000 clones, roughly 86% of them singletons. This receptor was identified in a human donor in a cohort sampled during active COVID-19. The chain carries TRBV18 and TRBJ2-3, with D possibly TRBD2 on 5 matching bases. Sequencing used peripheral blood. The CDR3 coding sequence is TGTGCCAGCTCCCTTGACAACGGGGGCACAGATACGCAGTATTTT. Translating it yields CASSLDNGGTDTQYF.